This passage covers 9 T cell receptor beta chains from one sample sequenced in a study. TCRdb used MiXCR to reprocess the 5' RACE reads, holding one entry per CDR3 protein. Here the sample spans some 9,000 distinct CDR3 sequences, about half being singletons. Cells sorted as Tregs were CD4+, CD25+ and CD127-/low. Material: Tregs sorted from a lymph node. Source of these receptors: a female donor with breast cancer.

On this clonotype itself: An end of the junction differs from the germline gene, which may be a read error. The chain couples TRBV12-3 or TRBV12-4 to TRBJ2-3; 7 bases are shared with TRBD1. The CDR3 spans 15 residues. DNA for the CDR3: TGTACCAGCAGCAGACAGGGCGTAAGCACAGATACGCAGTATTTT. It encodes CTSSRQGVSTDTQYF.

This clonotype was seen only once. This chain joins TRBV7-9 and TRBJ2-5; 10 bases are a match to TRBD1. Looked up from germline, CDR1 is SEHNR and CDR2 is FQNEAQ (reference sequence). Unmatched junction bases numbered 4, after V lost 4 bases and J lost 5 bases. The CDR3 loop spans 14 amino acids. The CDR3 nucleotides read TGTGCCAGCAGCTGGGACAGGGGTCTGGAGACCCAGTACTTC. Translating it yields CASSWDRGLETQYF.

The chain recombines TRBV4-1 with TRBJ1-1; no clear D. Germline V gene sequence: CDR1 MGHRA, CDR2 YSYEKL. V lost 3 bases and J lost 5, with 10 bases in between. The CDR3 runs to 13 residues. This chain's CDR3 is CASSQGRATEAFF. DNA of the CDR3: TGCGCCAGCAGCCAGGGGAGGGCGACTGAAGCTTTCTTT.

The chain couples TRBV15 to TRBJ1-1, with D perhaps matching TRBD1 (6 bases). This CDR3 has 14 residues. Germline assignment: CDR1 LNHNV and CDR2 YYDKDF (reference sequence). Trimming removed 3 bases from V and 6 bases from J, with 14 bases in between. The CDR3 coding sequence is TGTGCCACCAGCAGCCCCGAGGGGGAACCTGAAGCTTTCTTT. Translating it yields CATSSPEGEPEAFF.

The table lists this clonotype with a few counts. The chain employs TRBV29-1 and TRBJ2-3; 8 bases map to TRBD2. After removal of 7 bases from V and 3 bases from J, the junction contained 12 bases not matched to a gene. Per germline, CDR1 SQVTM and CDR2 ANQGSEA. The CDR3 is 15 residues long. The CDR3 here is CSALPRSGTTDTQYF. For the CDR3, the DNA is TGCAGCGCCCTCCCCCGTAGCGGGACGACAGATACGCAGTATTTT.

This clonotype occurred a few times. The rearrangement joins TRBV4-1 to TRBJ1-1, with D maybe TRBD1 (5 bases). The CDR3 covers 16 residues. From germline, CDR1 is MGHRA and CDR2 YSYEKL. Between the trimmed V and J ends, which lost 4 bases and 0 bases, there was a span of 15 bases. In nucleotides, the CDR3 is TGCGCCAGCAGCCTACAAGACGGGACCATGAACACTGAAGCTTTCTTT. Protein product: CASSLQDGTMNTEAFF.

J is TRBJ2-3 and V is TRBV20-1; 16 bases are shared with TRBD2. CDR1 and CDR2 from the germline V gene are DFQATT and SNEGSKA (reference sequence). The CDR3 is made up of 16 amino acids. With 4 bases clipped from V and 10 bases from J, the junction kept 11 bases outside the gene matches. This chain's CDR3 is CSATGTSGGATDPQYF. In DNA, the CDR3 is TGCAGTGCTACCGGGACTAGCGGGGGGGCCACGGACCCGCAGTATTTT.

The chain employs TRBV7-9 and TRBJ1-1, with 7 nucleotides matching TRBD1. Germline V lookup: CDR1 SEHNR, CDR2 FQNEAQ (reference sequence). J lost 6 bases, V lost 2 bases, and 3 bases had no gene match. This CDR3 is built from 13 residues. CDR3 sequence reads: CASSLSGGAEAFF. For the CDR3, the DNA is TGTGCCAGCAGCTTATCAGGGGGGGCTGAAGCTTTCTTT.

The chain links TRBV20-1 to TRBJ2-7; D perhaps matches TRBD1 (6 bases). The length of the CDR3 is 13 residues. Germline V gives CDR1 DFQATT, CDR2 SNEGSKA (reference sequence). V was clipped by 6 bases and J by 4 bases, with 16 bases between them. The CDR3 is CSAPDSIRYEQYF. The DNA for the CDR3 is TGCAGTGCCCCGGACAGTATCCGGTACGAGCAGTACTTC.